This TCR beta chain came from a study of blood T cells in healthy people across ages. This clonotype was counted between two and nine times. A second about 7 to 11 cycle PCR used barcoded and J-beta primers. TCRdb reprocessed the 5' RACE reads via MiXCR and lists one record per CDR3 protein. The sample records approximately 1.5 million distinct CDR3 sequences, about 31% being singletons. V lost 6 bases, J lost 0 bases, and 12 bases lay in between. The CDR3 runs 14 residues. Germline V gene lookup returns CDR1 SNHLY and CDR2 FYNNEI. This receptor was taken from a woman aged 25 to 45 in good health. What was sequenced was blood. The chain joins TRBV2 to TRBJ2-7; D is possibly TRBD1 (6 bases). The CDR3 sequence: CASRRTEGSYEQYF. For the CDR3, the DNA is TGTGCCAGCAGACGGACAGAAGGCTCCTACGAGCAGTACTTC.